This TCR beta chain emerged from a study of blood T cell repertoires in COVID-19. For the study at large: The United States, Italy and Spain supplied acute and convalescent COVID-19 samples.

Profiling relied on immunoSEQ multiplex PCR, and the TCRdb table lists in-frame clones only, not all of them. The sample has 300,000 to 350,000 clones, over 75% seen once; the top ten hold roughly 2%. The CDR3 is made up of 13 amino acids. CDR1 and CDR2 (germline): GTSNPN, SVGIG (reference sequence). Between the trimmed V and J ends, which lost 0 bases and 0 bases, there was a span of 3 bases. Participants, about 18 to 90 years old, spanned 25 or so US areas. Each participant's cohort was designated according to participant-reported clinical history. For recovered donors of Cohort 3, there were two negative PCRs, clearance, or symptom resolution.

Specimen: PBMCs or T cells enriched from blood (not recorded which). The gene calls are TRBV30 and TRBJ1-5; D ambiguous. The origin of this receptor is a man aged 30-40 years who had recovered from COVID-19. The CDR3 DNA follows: TGTGCCTGGAGTGTCCATAGCAATCAGCCCCAGCATTTT. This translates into CAWSVHSNQPQHF.